This record covers a single T cell receptor beta chain. What it binds is unknown. The sample belongs to a study of T cells in Graves' hyperthyroidism and ophthalmopathy. Findings and caveats of the study: Most clonotypes expanded in the thyroid (above 0.001) were also present in blood.

Trimming shortened V by 2 bases and J by 8 bases, and 21 bases separated the two germline ends. The germline V gene has CDR1 MDHEN and CDR2 SYDVKM. This CDR3 has 17 amino acids. Template material for amplifying TCR beta CDR3 regions consisted of RNA transcripts. With the HTBI primer set, the TCR CDR3 went through a first round of RT-PCR. A single record per CDR3 protein comes from TCRdb applying MiXCR to the multiplex PCR reads. The table records around 390,000 distinct CDR3 sequences, more than 14% of them present only once. The genes are TRBV28 and TRBJ2-2; D gene uncertain. The clonotype originates from a woman aged 25-40 years with Graves' ophthalmopathy. The sequenced sample consisted of blood. The CDR3 DNA follows: TGTGCCAGCAGTTTACGAATGGTCGGACCCCCGGCGGGGGAGCTGTTTTTT. It is translated as CASSLRMVGPPAGELFF.